This section outlines one TCR beta chain sequence together with its context. The antigen is undetermined. These data are taken from a study of OX40 agonist ivuxolimab in advanced cancers. Study information: At 82.7% male, the cohort had a mean age of approximately 60 years, ranging from 23 to 79.

Findings of the study overall: Some patients who did not respond also had low normalized T-cell clonal expansion. CD8+ T cells averaged more expanded clones than CD4+.

Trimming removed 0 bases at V and 5 bases at J, with 9 bases between. Germline V gene lookup returns CDR1 SGHRS and CDR2 YFSETQ. The CDR3 loop spans 15 amino acids. Sequenced by immunoSEQ multiplex PCR; TCRdb stores in-frame clones only, minus some. Counted here are roughly 26,000 clones, 76% occurring once; the ten biggest clones make up roughly 14%. Excluded were patients having autoimmune disease history or systemic immunosuppression. The receptor was isolated from an adult with an advanced solid tumor such as melanoma, head and neck, liver or kidney cancer. The chain employs TRBV5-1 and TRBJ1-6, with a possible D match to TRBD1 (5 bases). Sequenced here: CD4+ or CD8+ T cells sorted from blood, sampled in a trial of the OX40 agonist ivuxolimab. CDR3 region: CASSLDPGDNSPLHF. CDR3 DNA sequence: TGCGCCAGCAGCTTGGATCCGGGGGATAATTCACCCCTCCACTTT.